This T cell receptor beta chain was sequenced for a study of blood T cell repertoires in COVID-19. The wider study: Collection of acute and convalescent COVID-19 samples took place in the United States, Italy and Spain.

In the source study's methods: Estimates of nucleated cell counts were drawn from the amplification of reference gene primers. The data were produced by immunoSEQ multiplex PCR, yet TCRdb's version contains in-frame clones alone and is incomplete. The DNA was the basis for D and trimming; V, J and clone size are from that table. Here the sample spans around 100,000 clones, about 87% being singletons. V dropped 5 bases and J dropped 2 bases, with 17 bases sitting between them. This CDR3 has 16 amino acids. Germline V lookup: CDR1 SGHTA, CDR2 FQGTGA. This clone has a single count. The chain joins TRBV7-3 to TRBJ2-3; a possible D gene is TRBD2 (6 bases). The sample comprised peripheral blood. This TCR derives from a human donor in a cohort sampled during active or convalescent COVID-19. The CDR3 DNA reads as TGTGCCAGCAGCCAAACGGGACTGTACCCCACAGATACGCAGTATTTT. Its protein product is CASSQTGLYPTDTQYF.